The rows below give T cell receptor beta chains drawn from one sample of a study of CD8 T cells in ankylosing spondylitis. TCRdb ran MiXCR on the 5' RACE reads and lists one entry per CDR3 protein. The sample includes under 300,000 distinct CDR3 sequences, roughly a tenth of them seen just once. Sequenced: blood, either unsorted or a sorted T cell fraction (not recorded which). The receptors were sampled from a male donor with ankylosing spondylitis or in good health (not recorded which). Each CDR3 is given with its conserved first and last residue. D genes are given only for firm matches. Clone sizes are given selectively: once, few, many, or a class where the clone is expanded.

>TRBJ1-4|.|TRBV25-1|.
TGTGCCAGCAGTGAAACGGAGAGAGCAACTAATGAAAAACTGTTTTTT
CASSETERATNEKLFF
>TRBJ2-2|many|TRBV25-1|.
TGTGCCAGCAGTGCCCAGCCTCACACCGGGGAGCTGTTTTTT
CASSAQPHTGELFF
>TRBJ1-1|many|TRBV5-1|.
TGCGCCAGCTTTCGTAGGGGGGGAGACACTGAAGCTTTCTTT
CASFRRGGDTEAFF
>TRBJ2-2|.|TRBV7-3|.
TGTGCCAGCAGCTTTAAGGTCGCCGGGGAGCTGTTTTTT
CASSFKVAGELFF
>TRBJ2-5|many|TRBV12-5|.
TGTGCTAGTGGCCCCTTTGGTGGAGAGACCCAGTACTTC
CASGPFGGETQYF
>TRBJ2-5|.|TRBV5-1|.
TGCGCCAGCAGCTTGGTCCCCGGGGACCAAGAGACCCAGTACTTC
CASSLVPGDQETQYF
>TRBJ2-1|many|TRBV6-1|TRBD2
TGTGCCAGCAATCTGGGCGGCGGGAGGGCCCTGAATGAGCAGTTCTTC
CASNLGGGRALNEQFF
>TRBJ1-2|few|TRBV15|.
TGTGCCACCAGCAGAGCCAGGGTTGGCGGCTACACCTTC
CATSRARVGGYTF
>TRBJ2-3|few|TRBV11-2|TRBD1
TGTGCCAGCAGCCGTACCGGGACAGGGGGCACAGATACGCAGTATTTT
CASSRTGTGGTDTQYF
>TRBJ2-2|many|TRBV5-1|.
TGCGCCAGCAGGATGTTTTACCCTCCTACCGGGGAGCTGTTTTTT
CASRMFYPPTGELFF
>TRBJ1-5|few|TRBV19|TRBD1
TGTGCCAGTACCGGACAGGACACATGGGAAATATCGAGCAATCAGCCCCAGCATTTT
CASTGQDTWEISSNQPQHF
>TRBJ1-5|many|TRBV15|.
TGTGCCACCAGCAGGTACGGCAATCAGCCCCAGCATTTT
CATSRYGNQPQHF
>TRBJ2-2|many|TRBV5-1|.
TGCGCCAGCAGAGATGACGGGGAGCTGTTTTTT
CASRDDGELFF
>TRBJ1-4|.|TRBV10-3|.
TGTGCCATCAGCGCTACAGCAACTAATGAAAAACTGTTTTTT
CAISATATNEKLFF
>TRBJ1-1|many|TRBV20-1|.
TGCAGTGCTAGAGTATCTGGGGGTACTGAAGCTTTCTTT
CSARVSGGTEAFF
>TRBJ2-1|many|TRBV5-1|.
TGCGCCAGCAGCGATAGAGGCTCGAATGAGCAGTTCTTC
CASSDRGSNEQFF
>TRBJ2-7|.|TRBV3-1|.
TGTGCCAGCAGCCAAGTTGGGGGATCCTACGAGCAGTACTTC
CASSQVGGSYEQYF
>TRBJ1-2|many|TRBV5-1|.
TGCGCCAGCAGCTTGTCGACAGCGAGCTATGGCTACACCTTC
CASSLSTASYGYTF
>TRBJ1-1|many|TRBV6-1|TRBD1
TGTGCCAGCAGGGTGGACAGGAGGAACACTGAAGCTTTCTTT
CASRVDRRNTEAFF
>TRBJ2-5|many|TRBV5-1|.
TGCGCCAGCAGCTCGGTCCCAGAAGGGCTAGCGAGAAAAGAGACCCAGTACTTC
CASSSVPEGLARKETQYF
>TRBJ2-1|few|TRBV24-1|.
TGTGCCACCAGTGATTTACTAAGAATGAGATTAGTCTCCTACAATGAGCAGTTCTTC
CATSDLLRMRLVSYNEQFF
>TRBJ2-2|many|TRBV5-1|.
TGCGCCAGCAGCTTGGTCAGGTTTTCCGGGGAGCTGTTTTTT
CASSLVRFSGELFF
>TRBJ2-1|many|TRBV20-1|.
TGCAGTGCCTACAAAGGCGGGACGGATAGGAATGAGCAGTTCTTC
CSAYKGGTDRNEQFF
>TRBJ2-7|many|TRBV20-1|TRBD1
TGCAGTGCCTCAAGGGACAGTCCTATTAATTACGAGCAGTACTTC
CSASRDSPINYEQYF
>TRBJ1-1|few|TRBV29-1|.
TGCAGCGTGGCCACAAAAGACAGTATCGCTGAAGCTTTCTTT
CSVATKDSIAEAFF
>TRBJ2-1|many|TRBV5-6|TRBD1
TGTGCCAGCACAACAGGGGGGATCAATGAGCAGTTCTTC
CASTTGGINEQFF
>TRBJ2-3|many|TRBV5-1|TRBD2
TGCGCCAGCAGCACCGATGTAGCGGGGACAGATACGCAGTATTTT
CASSTDVAGTDTQYF
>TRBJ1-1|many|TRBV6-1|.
TGTGCCAGTAGAAGATCGGGGCTGAACACTGAAGCTTTCTTT
CASRRSGLNTEAFF
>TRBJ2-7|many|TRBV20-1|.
TGCAGTGCTAGAGTGCCCTCAGCCTACGAGCAGTACTTC
CSARVPSAYEQYF
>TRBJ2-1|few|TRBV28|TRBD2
TGTGCCAGCAGTTTATTTGCGGGGGACTGGGCTGACAATGAGCAGTTCTTC
CASSLFAGDWADNEQFF
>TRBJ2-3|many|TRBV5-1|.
TGCGCCAGCAGCTACGACTTGGGAGATACGCAGTATTTT
CASSYDLGDTQYF
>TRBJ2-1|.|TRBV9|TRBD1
TGTGCCAGCAGCCTTACGCGGACAGGGAACTCCTACAATGAGCAGTTCTTC
CASSLTRTGNSYNEQFF
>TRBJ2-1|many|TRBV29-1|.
TGCAGCGTCCGCAAGAGGGGGGAGGGCTCTAATGAGCAGTTCTTC
CSVRKRGEGSNEQFF
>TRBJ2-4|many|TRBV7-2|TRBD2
TGTGCCAGCAGCTTAGCTAGCGGGCCACAAAACATTCAGTACTTC
CASSLASGPQNIQYF
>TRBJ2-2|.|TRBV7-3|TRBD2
TGTGCCAGCAGCTTAGGAGCGGGGTTGAGCACCGGGGAGCTGTTTTTT
CASSLGAGLSTGELFF
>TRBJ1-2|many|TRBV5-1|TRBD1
TGCGCCAGCAGCTTGGACCTCTCCCAGGGGGCTGAGAGCTACACCTTC
CASSLDLSQGAESYTF
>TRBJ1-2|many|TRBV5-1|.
TGCGCCAGCAGCTTGGGAACGGACGGAGTCGGCTACACCTTC
CASSLGTDGVGYTF
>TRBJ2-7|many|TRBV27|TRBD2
TGTGCCAGCAGGGAGAGGGGGACTAGTTCCTACGAGCAGTACTTC
CASRERGTSSYEQYF
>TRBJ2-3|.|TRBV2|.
TGTGCCAGCAGCGGACAGAGTTTAAGAGCAGGGGATACGCAGTATTTT
CASSGQSLRAGDTQYF
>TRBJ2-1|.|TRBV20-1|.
TGCAGTGCTGGGCTGGGAGGCCCGGGGGACAATGAGCAGTTCTTC
CSAGLGGPGDNEQFF
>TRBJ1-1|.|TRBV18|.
TGTGCCAGCTCCCAAAGAGGGGCAGTTGAAGCTTTCTTT
CASSQRGAVEAFF
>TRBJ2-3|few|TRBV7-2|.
TGTGCCAGCAGCCCAATGCAGGGGGGAATAGATACGCAGTATTTT
CASSPMQGGIDTQYF
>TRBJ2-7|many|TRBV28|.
TGTGCCAGCAGTTCCCCAGACGGGACAAGCTCCTACGAGCAGTACTTC
CASSSPDGTSSYEQYF
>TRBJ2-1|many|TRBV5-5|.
TGTGCCAGCAGCTTCGAGGACCTCTCCTACAATGAGCAGTTCTTC
CASSFEDLSYNEQFF
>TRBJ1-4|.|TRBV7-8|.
TGTGCCAGCAGCTTAGGTGTGAGTGAAAAACTGTTTTTT
CASSLGVSEKLFF
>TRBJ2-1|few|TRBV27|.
TGTGCCAGCAGTAATAGTGGGGACTTATACTACAATGAGCAGTTCTTC
CASSNSGDLYYNEQFF
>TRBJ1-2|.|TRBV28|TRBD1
TGTGCCAGCAGTTTGCTCGAGGACAGGGGCGATGGCTACACCTTC
CASSLLEDRGDGYTF
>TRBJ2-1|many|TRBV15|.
TGTGCCACCAGCGCCGGGCAAAGGGGCTACAATGAGCAGTTCTTC
CATSAGQRGYNEQFF
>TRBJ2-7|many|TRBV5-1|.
TGCGCCAGCAGCCTCCAACCGGCGGGGAGCTCCTACGAGCAGTACTTC
CASSLQPAGSSYEQYF
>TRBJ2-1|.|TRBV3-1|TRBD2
TGTGCCAGCAGCCCTAGCGGGAGGTTCGATGAGCAGTTCTTC
CASSPSGRFDEQFF
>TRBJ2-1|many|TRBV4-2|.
TGTGCCAGCAGCCAAGATCTCAGAGGGTGGATCCACAATGAGCAGTTCTTC
CASSQDLRGWIHNEQFF
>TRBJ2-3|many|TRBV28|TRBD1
TGTGCCAGCTCGGGACAGGGGCACACAGATACGCAGTATTTT
CASSGQGHTDTQYF
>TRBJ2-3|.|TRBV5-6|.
TGTGCCAGCAGCTTGCAAATTAGCGGCACAGATACGCAGTATTTT
CASSLQISGTDTQYF
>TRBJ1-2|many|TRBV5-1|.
TGCGCCAGCCGATTCCAAGACTGGGGGCTTGAGGGCTACACCTTC
CASRFQDWGLEGYTF
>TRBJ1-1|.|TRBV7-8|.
TGTGCCAGCAGCCCATTCAGTCGTGGAGGCACTGAAGCTTTCTTT
CASSPFSRGGTEAFF
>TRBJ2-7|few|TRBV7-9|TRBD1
TGTGCCAGCAGCTTAGACCAAGGACAGGGACGGTACGAGCAGTACTTC
CASSLDQGQGRYEQYF